This is a list of T cell receptor beta chains from one sample in a study of OX40 agonist ivuxolimab in advanced cancers. This table comes from immunoSEQ multiplex PCR, and its TCRdb copy is limited to in-frame clones, with some not included. The repertoire holds 81,000 or so clones, with roughly 91% as singletons. Source: CD4+ or CD8+ T cells sorted from blood, taken in a trial of the OX40 agonist ivuxolimab. Receptors were obtained from an adult with an advanced solid tumor such as melanoma, head and neck, liver or kidney cancer. Each CDR3 is given with its conserved first and last residue. A D gene is named only where the DNA matches it firmly. Clone sizes are given selectively: once, few, many, or a class where the clone is expanded.

V gene	clone size	J gene	D gene	CDR3 protein	CDR3 DNA
TRBV10-3	once	TRBJ1-1	TRBD1	CAISSLQGPEEAFF	TGTGCCATCAGTAGCCTACAGGGGCCCGAGGAAGCTTTCTTT
TRBV4-3	NA	TRBJ1-5	NA	CASSQEAGPYSNQPQHF	TGCGCCAGCAGCCAAGAGGCAGGGCCTTATAGCAATCAGCCCCAGCATTTT
TRBV9	NA	TRBJ2-7	NA	CASSLGLAAYEQYF	TGTGCCAGCAGCCTAGGGTTGGCGGCCTACGAGCAGTACTTC
TRBV6-1	NA	TRBJ2-7	TRBD2	CASSDRGGPYEQYF	TGTGCCAGCAGTGATCGGGGGGGACCCTACGAGCAGTACTTC
TRBV6-6	NA	TRBJ1-4	NA	CASSAGSRPPNEKLFF	TGTGCCAGCAGCGCCGGGAGCCGACCCCCTAATGAAAAACTGTTTTTT
TRBV28	few	TRBJ2-3	TRBD2	CASSPPSGSTDTQYF	TGTGCCAGCAGTCCACCTAGCGGCAGCACAGATACGCAGTATTTT
TRBV5-1	NA	TRBJ2-7	NA	CASSFSPPYEQYF	TGCGCCAGCAGCTTTTCTCCCCCCTACGAGCAGTACTTC
TRBV6-5	NA	TRBJ2-7	NA	CASSLGTTYEQYF	TGTGCCAGCAGTCTAGGGACAACCTACGAGCAGTACTTC
TRBV7-2	NA	TRBJ2-7	TRBD2	CASSKHSSGPSYEQYF	TGTGCCAGCAGCAAACATTCTAGCGGGCCTTCCTACGAGCAGTACTTC
TRBV29-1	NA	TRBJ2-1	NA	CSVYPHRVVSNEQFF	TGCAGCGTTTACCCCCACAGGGTGGTCAGCAATGAGCAGTTCTTC
TRBV5-6	NA	TRBJ2-7	TRBD1	CASSLGTGGYEQYF	TGTGCCAGCAGCTTGGGAACAGGGGGATACGAGCAGTACTTC
TRBV6-1	NA	TRBJ2-7	TRBD1	CASSGSYDRALYEQYF	TGTGCCAGCAGTGGATCCTATGACAGGGCCCTCTACGAGCAGTACTTC
TRBV10-3	NA	TRBJ2-1	TRBD2	CATGGDDEQFF	TGTGCCACGGGGGGGGACGATGAGCAGTTCTTC
TRBV6-5	NA	TRBJ2-7	TRBD2	CASTSRGGSYEQYF	TGTGCCAGCACTTCCCGGGGGGGGTCCTACGAGCAGTACTTC
TRBV6-1	NA	TRBJ2-1	TRBD2	CASSVGTSGGTLYNEQFF	TGTGCCAGCAGTGTAGGGACTAGCGGGGGGACCCTCTACAATGAGCAGTTCTTC